This T cell receptor beta chain was recovered during a study of T cells in Graves' hyperthyroidism and ophthalmopathy. Amplification yielded TCR beta CDR3 regions, with RNA transcripts as the source. Researchers ran a first-round RT-PCR on the TCR CDR3 using the HTBI primer set. TCRdb itself ran the multiplex PCR reads through MiXCR, one entry per CDR3 protein. The table shows some 180,000 distinct CDR3 sequences, with 17% occurring only once. Germline V CDR1 and CDR2: SQVTM, ANQGSEA. V was pared by 7 bases and J by 2 bases, with 2 bases of the junction left unmatched. This CDR3 spans 11 amino acids. This TCR was recovered from a woman aged 45-59 years with Graves' hyperthyroidism. Specimen: blood. The chain links TRBV29-1 to TRBJ2-7; TRBD2 matches at 7 bases. The CDR3 sequence: CSGAGAYEQYF. The DNA of the CDR3 is TGCAGCGGGGCGGGAGCCTACGAGCAGTACTTC.